Described below is a single TCR beta chain sequence and its context. The junction differs from germline at one of its ends, possibly a read error. This sample was taken from a study of control samples from healthy donors and cancer patients. Using immunoSEQ multiplex PCR, the repertoire was profiled, and TCRdb retains in-frame clones only, with some absent. The sample consists of around 110,000 clones, roughly 91% of them appearing once. Germline CDR1 LNHNV, CDR2 YYDKDF (reference sequence). The CDR3 runs to 16 residues. Sequencing used blood. The chain is built from TRBV15 and TRBJ2-7, with 15 bases identical to TRBD2. The clonotype originates from a woman between 70 and 85 years old in good health. CDR3 bases: TGTGCCACCAGCAGAGACCCGGGACTAGCGGGGGGCCCCTTAGGCTTC. This sequence encodes CATSRDPGLAGGPLGF. The full variable domain, in which reference TRBV15 and TRBJ2-7 provide the parts outside the CDR3, is DAMVIQNPRYQVTQFGKPVTLSCSQTLNHNVMYWYQQKSSQAPKLLFHYYDKDFNNEADTPDNFQSRRPNTSFCFLDIRSPGLGDTAMYLCATSRDPGLAGGPLGFGPGTRLTVT.